This T cell receptor beta chain was documented in a study of cytomegalovirus exposure and HLA in healthy donors. Overall study results and limits: DRB1 had the most TCR associations and HLA-C the fewest, a later analysis found, with rates varying by HLA locus.

Use of 60 Vbeta and 13 Jbeta primers characterized the PCR. Original handling: As a later analysis found, there were 82 million or so unique TCR beta chains, of which 8.5 million to 13 million were shared. Repertoires were generated with immunoSEQ multiplex PCR, while TCRdb's copy carries only in-frame clones and drops some. V and J calls and clone size are given by that table; D and trimming were obtained from the DNA. The top ten hold 2.6% of the sample, which has approximately 110,000 clones, 74% seen once. CDR3 size: 18 residues. CDR1 and CDR2 from the germline V gene are SEHNR and FQNEAQ (reference sequence). After removal of 4 bases from V and 3 bases from J, the junction contained 10 bases not matched to a gene. Comments on this clone: Its target is unknown.

The gene calls are TRBV7-9 and TRBJ2-2; 11 bases are shared with TRBD2. Specimen: PBMCs. This receptor was obtained from a man aged 45-60 years in good health and CMV-seropositive. CDR3 bases: TGTGCCAGCAGCTCTCCCTCTAGCGGGAGGATCGACACCGGGGAGCTGTTTTTT. This sequence encodes CASSSPSSGRIDTGELFF.